This T cell receptor beta chain was profiled in a study of OX40 agonist ivuxolimab in advanced cancers. Blood got drawn at baseline, again on cycle 4 day 1, and then on cycle 7 day 1. The assay was immunoSEQ multiplex PCR, and TCRdb's table has in-frame clones only and misses some. Among approximately 79,000 clones listed, about 92% were seen once. Germline V CDR1 and CDR2: SGDLS, YYNGEE. The CDR3 has 20 amino acids. Trimming took 1 base from V and 4 from J; bases not matched to a gene: 16. The genes are TRBV9 and TRBJ2-1; 11 bases map to TRBD2. Sequenced here: CD4+ or CD8+ T cells sorted from blood, sampled in a trial of the OX40 agonist ivuxolimab. This TCR derives from an adult with an advanced solid tumor such as melanoma, head and neck, liver or kidney cancer. The CDR3 DNA reads as TGTGCCAGCAGCGTATCGGGGACGCTGACTAGCGGGGCAACTTACAATGAGCAGTTCTTC. It encodes CASSVSGTLTSGATYNEQFF.